Described below is a single T cell receptor beta chain sequence and its context. The antigen is not known. The data were obtained in a study of brain T cells in children with intractable seizures. Findings and limits, study-wide: Absence of clones before surgery may stem from lower sequencing depth.

Time point denoted: blood from clinic visit 5 months post-surgery; TSC patient then seizure free. V lost 5 bases and J 3 bases, leaving 12 bases between the germline ends. The CDR3 spans 14 residues. In germline, CDR1 is SGHTA, CDR2 FQGTGA. Using immunoSEQ multiplex PCR, the repertoire was profiled, and TCRdb retains in-frame clones only, with some absent. Of around 340,000 clones in the sample, 93% were seen once. The V and J genes are TRBV7-3 and TRBJ2-3, with TRBD2 as a possible D gene (5 bases). This sequence originates from a boy in the first two years of life with tuberous sclerosis and intractable seizures. This material consisted of peripheral blood, taken about 5 months after surgery. The CDR3 region is CASSPAGRTDTQYF. The DNA of the CDR3 is TGTGCCAGCAGCCCTGCGGGCAGGACAGATACGCAGTATTTT.